What follows are 17 T cell receptor beta chains derived from one specimen sequenced in a study of T cell responses to AZD1222 COVID-19 vaccine (dated by TCRdb to the early 2020s). Read against the paper, the sample's time point label means: about 28 days (+/-7) after the second vaccine dose. The library was produced with the immunoSEQ multiplex PCR assay. TCRdb mirrors the immuneACCESS table, restricted to in-frame sequences. Some clones are absent from its copies; in checked studies, under half trace to an unresolved V gene, and the reason for the others is unknown. This sample comprises approximately 80,000 clones, around 85% of them detected only once. About 3% of the sample rests with the top ten. Sequencing was performed on peripheral blood, taken 28 days after the second AZD1222 dose. These receptors were taken from an adult who received the AZD1222 COVID-19 vaccine.

CDR3 protein: CASNQEGPEAFF. CDR3 nucleotide sequence: TGTGCCAGCAACCAGGAGGGGCCTGAAGCTTTCTTT. The gene calls are TRBV6-9 and TRBJ1-1; maybe TRBD1 (5 bases). This CDR3 comprises 12 residues. V lost 7 bases, J lost 6 bases, and 12 bases lay in between. The germline gives CDR1 MNHGY, CDR2 SVAAGI.

The rearrangement uses TRBV10-3 and TRBJ2-2; 11 positions agree with TRBD2. Germline V gene data show CDR1 as ENHRY and CDR2 as SYGVKD. The CDR3 sequence is 14 residues long. Trimming took 9 bases from V and 1 from J; bases not matched to a gene: 1. The CDR3 nucleotides read TGTGCCATGGGACTAGCGGAGAACACCGGGGAGCTGTTTTTT. It specifies CAMGLAENTGELFF.

This chain links TRBV7-3 with TRBJ1-1, with TRBD1 matching over 9 bases. CDR3 length equals 15 residues. CDR1 SGHTA and CDR2 FQGTGA come from the germline V gene. The trim removed 2 bases at V and 5 bases at J, leaving 6 bases unmatched. The CDR3 is CASSLQGQGRTEAFF. The CDR3 region has the DNA TGTGCCAGCAGCTTACAGGGACAGGGTAGGACTGAAGCTTTCTTT.

Regarding this clone: This sample also contains other DNA sequences that code for the same CDR3. V gene TRBV6-5 combines with J gene TRBJ1-5; 7 bases are a match to TRBD1. CDR1 and CDR2 (germline): MNHEY, SVGAGI. V shed 8 bases, J shed 0 bases, and the junction held 1 base outside the gene matches. The CDR3 contains 13 residues. The DNA for the CDR3 is TGTGCCAGCCGGACAGGTAGCAATCAGCCCCAGCATTTT. It specifies CASRTGSNQPQHF.

J is TRBJ1-4 and V is TRBV11-2; TRBD1 is a possible D gene (6 bases). The CDR3 covers 15 residues. Trimming removed 0 bases at V and 4 bases at J, with 9 bases between. Germline V gives CDR1 SGHAT, CDR2 FQNNGV. Here the CDR3 reads CASSLDRGSNEKLFF. The CDR3 DNA reads as TGTGCCAGCAGCTTAGACAGGGGAAGTAATGAAAAACTGTTTTTT. The full variable domain, rest sourced from reference TRBV11-2 and TRBJ1-4, is EAGVAQSPRYKIIEKRQSVAFWCNPISGHATLYWYQQILGQGPKLLIQFQNNGVVDDSQLPKDRFSAERLKGVDSTLKIQPAKLEDSAVYLCASSLDRGSNEKLFFGSGTQLSVL.

This clone was detected many times. The V and J genes are TRBV29-1 and TRBJ1-1; tentatively, D is TRBD1 (6 bases). Germline V gene data show CDR1 as SQVTM and CDR2 as ANQGSEA. V dropped 1 base and J dropped 6 bases, with 12 bases sitting between them. This CDR3 is 13 amino acids long. The CDR3 region is CSVEGQEGSEAFF. The DNA for the CDR3 is TGCAGCGTTGAAGGACAGGAGGGCTCTGAAGCTTTCTTT.

This clone appeared a single time. The chain has TRBV18 and TRBJ1-5; the D is unclear. The germline CDR1 and CDR2 sequences are KGHSH and LQKENI. The CDR3 has 14 amino acids. Trimming removed 4 bases at V and 5 bases at J, with 12 bases between. The CDR3 DNA reads as TGTGCCAGCTCACGAGAGGGAAGGGATCAGCCCCAGCATTTT. Protein sequence: CASSREGRDQPQHF.

V and J are TRBV18 and TRBJ1-1, with 7 positions matching TRBD1. The germline V gene encodes CDR1 KGHSH and CDR2 LQKENI. The CDR3 contains 14 residues. Trimming took 5 bases from V and 6 from J; bases not matched to a gene: 9. In DNA form, the CDR3 reads TGTGCCAGCTCAATCCCGGGACAGTACGCTGAAGCTTTCTTT. It codes for CASSIPGQYAEAFF.

This chain uses TRBV5-1 with TRBJ1-3; 11 nucleotides align to TRBD1. The CDR3 is 15 amino acids. Germline V gene data show CDR1 as SGHRS and CDR2 as YFSETQ. V gave up 4 bases and J gave up 4 bases; unmatched junction bases: 4. CDR3 in amino acids: CASSRGQGAGNTIYF. DNA of the CDR3: TGCGCCAGCAGCCGTGGACAGGGGGCAGGAAACACCATATATTTT. Variable domain in full (rest from reference TRBV5-1 and TRBJ1-3): KAGVTQTPRYLIKTRGQQVTLSCSPISGHRSVSWYQQTPGQGLQFLFEYFSETQRNKGNFPGRFSGRQFSNSRSEMNVSTLELGDSALYLCASSRGQGAGNTIYFGEGSWLTVV.

This chain uses TRBV24-1 with TRBJ1-2, with TRBD1 matching 7 bases. V shed 5 bases and J 6 bases; nucleotides not matched to a gene: 8. This CDR3 spans 14 amino acids. The V gene's germline CDR1 is KGHDR and CDR2 SFDVKD. In DNA form, the CDR3 reads TGTGCCACCAGTGGACGAGACAGGGTCCATGGCTACACCTTC. Its translation is CATSGRDRVHGYTF.

The chain couples TRBV11-2 to TRBJ2-2; 15 bases are shared with TRBD2. V lost 5 bases to trimming and J lost 5 bases; unmatched junction nucleotides: 9. The CDR3 is 18 amino acids. Looked up from germline, CDR1 is SGHAT and CDR2 is FQNNGV. The CDR3 loop is CASSPRGLAGGGTGELFF. The DNA of the CDR3 is TGTGCCAGCAGCCCCCGGGGACTAGCGGGAGGAGGGACCGGGGAGCTGTTTTTT.

The rearrangement uses TRBV4-3 and TRBJ2-1; 8 bases line up with TRBD2. V shed 0 bases, J shed 8 bases, and the junction held 9 bases outside the gene matches. CDR3 length: 16 residues. Germline V gene data show CDR1 as LGHNA and CDR2 as YSLEER. Written as DNA, the CDR3 is TGCGCCAGCAGCCAAGATTTGACGGGAGGGCCCGATGAGCAGTTCTTC. This sequence encodes CASSQDLTGGPDEQFF.

This clone appeared a few times. V and J are TRBV4-1 and TRBJ1-6; TRBD1 might be the D (5 bases). This CDR3 is 13 amino acids long. CDR1 and CDR2 (germline): MGHRA, YSYEKL. Trimming cost V 6 bases and J 9 bases, with 12 bases left between them. The CDR3 region is CASSVGEGSPLHF. The DNA of the CDR3 is TGCGCCAGCAGTGTGGGGGAGGGTTCACCCCTCCACTTT.

V and J are TRBV7-9 and TRBJ1-4; TRBD1 might be the D (5 bases). Trimming took off 5 bases at V and 0 bases at J, with 7 bases between the two ends. The CDR3 has 14 amino acids. Germline V lookup: CDR1 SEHNR, CDR2 FQNEAQ (reference sequence). CDR3 amino acids: CASSETATNEKLFF. CDR3 DNA: TGTGCCAGCAGCGAGACAGCAACTAATGAAAAACTGTTTTTT.

The J gene is TRBJ1-1, the V gene TRBV24-1; a weak D match, TRBD1 (5 bases). CDR1 is KGHDR, CDR2 SFDVKD, per germline. The CDR3 covers 13 residues. Between the trimmed V and J ends, which lost 2 bases and 3 bases, there was a span of 6 bases. The CDR3 reads CATSDWGDTEAFF. The CDR3, as DNA: TGTGCCACCAGTGATTGGGGGGACACTGAAGCTTTCTTT.

This chain links TRBV28 with TRBJ1-5; weak D call: TRBD1 (6 bases). Per the germline V gene, CDR1 is MDHEN and CDR2 is SYDVKM. The CDR3 spans 16 residues. Deletions cut 0 bases from V and 0 bases from J, with 9 bases between. The CDR3: CASSLWWGASNQPQHF. CDR3 bases: TGTGCCAGCAGTTTATGGTGGGGGGCTAGCAATCAGCCCCAGCATTTT. The variable domain in full, completed from reference TRBV28 and TRBJ1-5, reads DVKVTQSSRYLVKRTGEKVFLECVQDMDHENMFWYRQDPGLGLRLIYFSYDVKMKEKGDIPEGYSVSREKKERFSLILESASTNQTSMYLCASSLWWGASNQPQHFGDGTRLSIL.

The V gene is TRBV24-1, the J gene TRBJ2-5, with D possibly TRBD2 on 6 matching bases. The V and J ends lost 7 bases and 3 bases respectively, with 11 bases between them. The germline V gene encodes CDR1 KGHDR and CDR2 SFDVKD. CDR3 length: 13 residues. The CDR3 loop reads CATRGLAEETQYF. The CDR3 coding sequence is TGTGCCACCAGAGGATTAGCGGAAGAGACCCAGTACTTC.